This TCR beta chain derives from a study of blood T cell repertoires in COVID-19. In the study overall: T cells, B-cell-depleted T cells, or PBMCs provided the cDNA or gDNA that served as material.

Germline V gene lookup returns CDR1 KGHDR and CDR2 SFDVKD. This CDR3 contains 13 residues. Measured with immunoSEQ multiplex PCR; TCRdb has only the in-frame clones, and not every one. The sample has about 180,000 clones, around 87% seen once. In this sample, this clone turned up a few times. Its ends do not fully match the called genes, so a read error is possible. The chain carries TRBV24-1 and TRBJ1-1; TRBD1 agrees at 8 bases. The sequence derives from a man aged 35-49 years with active or convalescent COVID-19. The sample comprised peripheral blood. The CDR3 DNA sequence: TGTGCCACCAGTCTTACAGGGGGATCTGATGCTTTCTTT. Protein product: CATSLTGGSDAFF.